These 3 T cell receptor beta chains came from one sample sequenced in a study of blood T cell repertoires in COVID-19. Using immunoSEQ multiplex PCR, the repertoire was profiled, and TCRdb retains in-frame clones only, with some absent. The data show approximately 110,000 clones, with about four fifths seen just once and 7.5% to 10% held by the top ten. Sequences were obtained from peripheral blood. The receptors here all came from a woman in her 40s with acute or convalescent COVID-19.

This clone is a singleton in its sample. CDR3 nucleotides: TGTGCCAGCAGCAATTTCGACAGGGGGCAGAACACTGAAGCTTTCTTT. This codes for CASSNFDRGQNTEAFF. V gene TRBV5-8 combines with J gene TRBJ1-1; 10 bases line up with TRBD1. The CDR3 runs 16 residues. J lost 1 base, V lost 4 bases, and 7 bases had no gene match. Germline CDR1 reads SGHTS; CDR2 reads YDEGEE.

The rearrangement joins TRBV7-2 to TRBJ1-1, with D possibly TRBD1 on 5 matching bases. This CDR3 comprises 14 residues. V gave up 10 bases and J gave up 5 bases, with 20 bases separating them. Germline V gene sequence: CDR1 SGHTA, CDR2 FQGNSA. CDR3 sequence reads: CATPAGPVRTEAFF. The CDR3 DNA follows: TGTGCCACCCCAGCAGGGCCGGTCCGAACTGAAGCTTTCTTT.

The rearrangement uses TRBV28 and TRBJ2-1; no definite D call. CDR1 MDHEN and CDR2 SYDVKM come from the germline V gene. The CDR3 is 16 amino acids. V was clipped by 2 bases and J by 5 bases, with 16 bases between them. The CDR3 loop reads CASSLQLTPSNNEQFF. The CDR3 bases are TGTGCCAGCAGTTTACAATTGACACCGAGCAACAATGAGCAGTTCTTC. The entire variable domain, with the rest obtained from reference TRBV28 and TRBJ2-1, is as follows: DVKVTQSSRYLVKRTGEKVFLECVQDMDHENMFWYRQDPGLGLRLIYFSYDVKMKEKGDIPEGYSVSREKKERFSLILESASTNQTSMYLCASSLQLTPSNNEQFFGPGTRLTVL.